A selection of T cell receptor beta chains follows, all from one sample in a study of response to subunit inactivated influenza vaccine. One entry per CDR3 protein, called by TCRdb with MiXCR from the RT-PCR reads. The top ten clones hold about a tenth of a sample with around 850,000 distinct CDR3 sequences, 15% to 20% of them seen once. Specimen: PBMCs from blood, collected roughly 5 days after vaccination. These receptor sequences come from a man aged 45 to 65 who received an inactivated influenza vaccine. The CDR3 runs from the conserved cysteine through the conserved F or W. The D gene is left open where the match is weak. Size tells how often a clone was seen (once, few, many) or the class of an expanded clone, and some rows leave it out.

>TRBV15|-|TRBJ1-5|-
TGTGCCACCAGCAGGGGAAATCAGCCCCAGCATTTT
CATSRGNQPQHF
>TRBV7-2|-|TRBJ1-5|-
TGTGCCAGCAGCTCGACCACTTGGCCCCAGCATTTT
CASSSTTWPQHF
>TRBV20-1|-|TRBJ2-7|TRBD1
TGCAGTGGAACACACCCGGACAGGGTGATCTCCTACGAGCAGTACTTC
CSGTHPDRVISYEQYF
>TRBV20-1|few|TRBJ2-1|-
TGCAGTGCTAGGAGCATAGCAGCCTACAATGAGCAGTTCTTC
CSARSIAAYNEQFF
>TRBV20-1|few|TRBJ2-7|-
TGCAGTGCTCAGGACACACCCTACGAGCAGTACTTC
CSAQDTPYEQYF
>TRBV5-1|-|TRBJ2-1|TRBD2
TGCGCCAGCGGGATCACGACTAGCAGGAACAATGAGCAGTTCTTC
CASGITTSRNNEQFF
>TRBV24-1|-|TRBJ1-2|-
TGTGCCACCAGTGATTTTAAGGGGAGTGGCTACACCTTC
CATSDFKGSGYTF
>TRBV20-1|-|TRBJ2-7|-
TGCAGTGCTAGCCTGGGGGAAGGTTCCTACGAGCAGTACTTC
CSASLGEGSYEQYF
>TRBV19|few|TRBJ1-1|-
TGTGCCAGTAGTATTAAAGGTTCATCCACTGAAGCTTTCTTT
CASSIKGSSTEAFF
>TRBV29-1|few|TRBJ2-2|TRBD1
TGCAGCGTTCAGGGACAGGGGTGGAAATCGGGGGAGCTGTTTTTT
CSVQGQGWKSGELFF